The clone carrying this TCR beta chain was found a few times. The antigen remains undetermined. Time point meaning: persistent/refractory GD, antithyroid drugs over 5 years with positive TRAb. Construction of the TCR library relied on RNA isolated from PBMCs. The ends lost 5 bases at V and 7 bases at J; junction bases unmatched: 4. This CDR3 has 14 amino acids. The source of the sample is a study of regulatory T cells in long-lasting Graves disease. General observations from the study: Analysis covered peripheral blood alone, not thyroid tissue. TRBV28, TRBJ1-2 and TRBJ2-5 emerged as the favored segments in persistent disease. Persistent-disease Graves' patients showed less TCR diversity than new cases.

CDR3-region Arm-PCR and iRepertoire HTBI primers produced the TCR beta libraries. Authors' data handling: Overall, samples carried approximately 60 TRBV and about 15 TRBJ segments. TCRdb reprocessed the multiplex PCR reads with MiXCR, giving one entry per CDR3 protein. The V and J calls were not made by the authors but by TCRdb's processing. Of under 450,000 distinct CDR3 sequences listed, about 25% are singletons. Sequencing used peripheral blood mononuclear cells (PBMCs), obtained when the disease was refractory, from a patient treated with antithyroid drugs. The clonotype was recovered from a female donor with Graves disease. V is TRBV12-3 or TRBV12-4 and J is TRBJ2-2; 10 bases map to TRBD2. Here the CDR3 DNA reads TGTGCCAGCAGTCCAAGACTAGCGGGCGGGGAGCTGTTTTTT. Encoded protein: CASSPRLAGGELFF.